Sequencing of this T cell receptor (beta chain) was carried out in a study of blood T cells in healthy people across ages. Germline assignment: CDR1 LNHNV and CDR2 YYDKDF (reference sequence). The CDR3 contains 11 residues. A second PCR, run for about 7 to 11 cycles, used a sample-barcoded 5' primer plus a J-beta primer mix. A single record per CDR3 protein comes from TCRdb applying MiXCR to the 5' RACE reads. The sample lists over 1,300,000 distinct CDR3 sequences; 59% were seen once. Sequenced: blood. The chain links TRBV15 to TRBJ2-4; no clear D. The J call is doubtful: the DNA matches TRBJ2-7 better. The receptor was derived from a man younger than 35 in good health. CDR3 sequence: CATSRANEQYF. The CDR3 coding sequence is TGTGCCACCAGCAGAGCTAACGAGCAGTACTTC.